The text below deals with one T cell receptor beta chain. Its antigen remains unknown. The CDR3 contains 20 residues. This record comes from a study of monozygotic twins with inflammatory bowel disease. The authors isolated total RNA from whole blood without sorting T cells. After re-calling the 5' RACE reads, TCRdb lists one entry per CDR3 protein, DNA absent. This table lists a few hundred thousand distinct CDR3 sequences. Whole-study results and caveats: Among IBD patients, TCRbeta diversity (inverse Simpson) was lower than in healthy co-twins. Immunosuppressive treatments differing between patients may have added repertoire variability.

The chain links TRBV12-2 to TRBJ2-3. TRBV12-2 is noted as a pseudogene. The sequence was obtained from a human donor with ulcerative colitis or Crohn's disease, or a healthy co-twin of an affected twin (not recorded which). Sequenced sample: blood. The CDR3 sequence is CASRTFRTSNLLSSTDTQYF.